This note documents a single T cell receptor (beta chain) sequence. What it recognizes is unknown. PCR used 60 Vbeta primers and 13 Jbeta primers. TCRdb's table, derived via immunoSEQ multiplex PCR, lists solely in-frame clones and lacks some. The data hold around 160,000 clones, with about 75% observed a single time. The record originates from a study of cytomegalovirus exposure and HLA in healthy donors. Study-level results: Relative to equally common others, HLA-associated TCR beta chains showed greater clonal expansion in a later analysis. The classifier was said to identify cytomegalovirus status with high specificity and sensitivity. Later genetic work tied a missense DCLRE1C variant to beta-chain V and J trimming. For most subjects, TCR beta sequences were reported to predict HLA-A and HLA-B alleles with accuracy.

CDR1 and CDR2 from the germline V gene are SGDLS and YYNGEE. The CDR3 spans 14 residues. V was shortened by 3 bases and J by 0 bases, with 9 bases between the two germline ends. The V gene is TRBV9, the J gene TRBJ1-1; D not certain. The clonotype originates from a man in his forties or fifties in good health and CMV-seropositive. The sequenced material came from PBMCs. CDR3 coding DNA: TGTGCCAGCAGCGCAGGTTTGTTGAACACTGAAGCTTTCTTT. It specifies CASSAGLLNTEAFF.